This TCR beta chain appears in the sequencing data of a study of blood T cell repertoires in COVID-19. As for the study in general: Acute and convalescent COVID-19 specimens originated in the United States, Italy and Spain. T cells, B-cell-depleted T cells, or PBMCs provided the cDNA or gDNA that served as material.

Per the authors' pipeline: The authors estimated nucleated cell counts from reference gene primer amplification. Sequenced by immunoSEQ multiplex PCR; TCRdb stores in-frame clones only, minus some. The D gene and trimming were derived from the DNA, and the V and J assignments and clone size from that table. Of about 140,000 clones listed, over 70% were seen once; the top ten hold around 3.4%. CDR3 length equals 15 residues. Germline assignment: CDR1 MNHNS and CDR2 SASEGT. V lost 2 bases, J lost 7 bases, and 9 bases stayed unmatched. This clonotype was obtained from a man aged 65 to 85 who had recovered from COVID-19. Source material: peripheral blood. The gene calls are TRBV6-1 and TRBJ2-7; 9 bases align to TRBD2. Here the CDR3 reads CASSEQGGRAGEQYF. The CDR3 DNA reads TGTGCCAGCAGTGAACAGGGCGGGAGGGCTGGAGAGCAGTACTTC.